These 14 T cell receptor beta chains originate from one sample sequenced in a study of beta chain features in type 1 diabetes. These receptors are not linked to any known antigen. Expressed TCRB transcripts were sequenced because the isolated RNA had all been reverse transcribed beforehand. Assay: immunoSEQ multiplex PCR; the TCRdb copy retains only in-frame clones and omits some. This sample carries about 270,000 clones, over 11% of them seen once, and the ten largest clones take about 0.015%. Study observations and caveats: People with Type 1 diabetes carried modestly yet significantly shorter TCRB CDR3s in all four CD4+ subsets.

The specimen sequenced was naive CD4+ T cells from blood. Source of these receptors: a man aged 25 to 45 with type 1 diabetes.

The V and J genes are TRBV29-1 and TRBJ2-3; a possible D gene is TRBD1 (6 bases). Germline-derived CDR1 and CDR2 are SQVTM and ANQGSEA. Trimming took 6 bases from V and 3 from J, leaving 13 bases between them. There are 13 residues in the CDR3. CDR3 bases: TGCAGCGTCAAATGGACAGTAACAGATACGCAGTATTTT. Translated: CSVKWTVTDTQYF.

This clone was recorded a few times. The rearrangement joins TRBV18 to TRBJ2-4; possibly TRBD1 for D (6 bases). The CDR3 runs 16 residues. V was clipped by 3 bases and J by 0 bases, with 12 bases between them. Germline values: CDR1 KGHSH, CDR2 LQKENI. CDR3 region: CASSPAGAVAKNIQYF. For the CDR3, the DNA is TGTGCCAGCTCACCCGCAGGGGCCGTAGCCAAAAACATTCAGTACTTC.

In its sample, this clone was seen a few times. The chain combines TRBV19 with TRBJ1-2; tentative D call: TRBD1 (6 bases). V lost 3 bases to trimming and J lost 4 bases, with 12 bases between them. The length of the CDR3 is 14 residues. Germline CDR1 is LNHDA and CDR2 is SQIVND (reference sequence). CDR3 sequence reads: CASSITGRGYGYTF. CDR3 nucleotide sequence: TGTGCCAGTAGTATTACAGGGAGAGGCTATGGCTACACCTTC.

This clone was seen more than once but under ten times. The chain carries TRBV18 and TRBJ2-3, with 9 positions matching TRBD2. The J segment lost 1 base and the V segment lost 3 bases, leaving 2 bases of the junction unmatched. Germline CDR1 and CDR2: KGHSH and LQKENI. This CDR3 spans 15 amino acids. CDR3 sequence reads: CASSPTSGGTDTQYF. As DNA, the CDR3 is TGTGCCAGCTCACCGACTAGCGGCGGCACAGATACGCAGTATTTT.

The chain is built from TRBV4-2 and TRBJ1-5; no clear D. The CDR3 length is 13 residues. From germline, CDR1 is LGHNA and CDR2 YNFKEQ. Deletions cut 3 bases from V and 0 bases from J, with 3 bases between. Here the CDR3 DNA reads TGTGCCAGCAGCCACTATAGCAATCAGCCCCAGCATTTT. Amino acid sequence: CASSHYSNQPQHF.

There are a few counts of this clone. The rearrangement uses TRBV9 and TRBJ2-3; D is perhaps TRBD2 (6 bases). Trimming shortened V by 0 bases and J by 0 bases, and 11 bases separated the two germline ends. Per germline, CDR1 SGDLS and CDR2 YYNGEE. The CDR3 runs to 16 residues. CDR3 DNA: TGTGCCAGCAGCGTAGGAATAGCGGATAGCACAGATACGCAGTATTTT. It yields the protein CASSVGIADSTDTQYF.

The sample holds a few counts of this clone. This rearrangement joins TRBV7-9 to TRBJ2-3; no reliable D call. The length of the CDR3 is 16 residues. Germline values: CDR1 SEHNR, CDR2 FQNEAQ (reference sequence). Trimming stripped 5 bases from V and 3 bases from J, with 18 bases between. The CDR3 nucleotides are TGTGCCAGCAGCCCCTCGACAAACTCGCTGACAGATACGCAGTATTTT. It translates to CASSPSTNSLTDTQYF.

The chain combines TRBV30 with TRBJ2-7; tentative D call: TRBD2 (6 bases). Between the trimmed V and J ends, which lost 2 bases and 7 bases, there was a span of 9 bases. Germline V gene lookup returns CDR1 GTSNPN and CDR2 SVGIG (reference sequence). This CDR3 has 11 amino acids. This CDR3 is CAWSHAGEQYF. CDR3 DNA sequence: TGTGCCTGGAGTCACGCGGGAGAGCAGTACTTC.

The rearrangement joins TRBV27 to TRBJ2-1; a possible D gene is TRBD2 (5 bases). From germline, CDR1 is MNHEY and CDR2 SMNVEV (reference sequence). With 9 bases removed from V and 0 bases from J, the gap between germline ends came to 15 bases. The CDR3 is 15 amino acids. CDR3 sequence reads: CASSLDPSSYNEQFF. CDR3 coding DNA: TGTGCCAGTTCACTAGACCCCAGCTCCTACAATGAGCAGTTCTTC.

CDR3 protein: CASSPGQGLTEAFF. DNA of the CDR3: TGTGCCAGCAGCCCCGGACAGGGACTCACTGAAGCTTTCTTT. J is TRBJ1-1 and V is TRBV7-9; 8 bases align to TRBD1. Germline V CDR1 and CDR2: SEHNR, FQNEAQ (reference sequence). V lost 5 bases to trimming and J lost 4 bases; unmatched junction nucleotides: 6. CDR3 length equals 14 residues.

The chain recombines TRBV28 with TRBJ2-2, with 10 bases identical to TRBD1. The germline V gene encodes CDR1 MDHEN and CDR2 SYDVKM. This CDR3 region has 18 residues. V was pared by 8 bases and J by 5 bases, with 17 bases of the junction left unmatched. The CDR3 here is CASAPWPGTGEETGELFF. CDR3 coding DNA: TGTGCCAGCGCCCCTTGGCCCGGGACAGGGGAAGAGACCGGGGAGCTGTTTTTT.

CDR3: CASSSTTGGYTEAFF. The CDR3 DNA reads as TGTGCCAGCAGCTCAACAACGGGCGGGTACACTGAAGCTTTCTTT. This chain uses TRBV11-2 with TRBJ1-1; unclear D gene. V was cut by 4 bases and J by 3 bases, with 15 bases left in between. Germline V gives CDR1 SGHAT, CDR2 FQNNGV. CDR3 length: 15 amino acids.

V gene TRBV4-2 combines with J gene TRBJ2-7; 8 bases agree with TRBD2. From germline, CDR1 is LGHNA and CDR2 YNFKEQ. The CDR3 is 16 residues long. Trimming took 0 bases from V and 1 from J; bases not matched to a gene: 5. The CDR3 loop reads CASSQDQLADSYEQYF. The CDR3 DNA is TGTGCCAGCAGCCAAGACCAACTAGCGGATTCCTACGAGCAGTACTTC.

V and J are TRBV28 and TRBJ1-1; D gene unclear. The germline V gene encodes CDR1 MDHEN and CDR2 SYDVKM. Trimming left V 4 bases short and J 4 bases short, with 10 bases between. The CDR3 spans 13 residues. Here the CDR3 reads CASSSTAGTEAFF. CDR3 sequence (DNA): TGTGCCAGCAGTTCCACAGCGGGCACTGAAGCTTTCTTT.